Below are 26 T cell receptor beta chains sequenced from a single sample in a study of shared clonotypes between healthy human individuals. Libraries were prepared by immunoSEQ multiplex PCR; TCRdb keeps only in-frame clonotypes and omits some of them. The table shows some 2 million clones, with about 94% occurring only once. As defined, naive CD8 cells were CD45RO-negative and positively selected for CCR7, with terminally differentiated effector memory CD45RA+ cells excluded. The sequencing input was naive CD8+ T cells sorted from blood. The source of these receptors is a man aged 18-30 years in good health.

To note about this clone: Within the sample, other DNA sequences also encode this same CDR3. The chain is built from TRBV5-6 and TRBJ2-1, with 12 bases lining up with TRBD2. CDR3 length: 15 residues. Germline lookup yields CDR1 SGHDT and CDR2 YYEEEE. J lost 7 bases, V lost 0 bases, and 2 bases had no gene match. The DNA of the CDR3 is TGTGCCAGCAGCTTGGGACTAGCGGGAGCGAATGAGCAGTTCTTC. Protein sequence: CASSLGLAGANEQFF.

The chain uses TRBV19 and TRBJ2-7, with 11 bases aligning to TRBD2. The germline V gene has CDR1 LNHDA and CDR2 SQIVND (reference sequence). Trimming at V came to 6 bases and at J to 2 bases, leaving 3 bases not matched to a gene. This CDR3 is 14 amino acids long. The DNA for the CDR3 is TGTGCCAGTAGCCAACTAGCGGGGGCCTACGAGCAGTACTTC. Translation: CASSQLAGAYEQYF.

With regard to this clone: The junction departs from the called germline gene at one end, perhaps through a read error. The V gene is TRBV13, the J gene TRBJ2-5; D gene uncertain. Germline assignment: CDR1 PRHDT and CDR2 FYEKMQ (reference sequence). This CDR3 has 16 amino acids. The CDR3 region is CASRLGQSTQPETQYF. The CDR3 DNA sequence: TGTGCCAGCAGATTAGGGCAGAGCACCCAACCAGAGACCCAGTACTTC.

This rearrangement joins TRBV6-1 to TRBJ2-7; maybe TRBD2 (5 bases). The CDR3 covers 13 residues. V was trimmed by 4 bases and J by 3 bases, leaving 10 bases between them. Germline CDR1 reads MNHNS; CDR2 reads SASEGT. CDR3 DNA sequence: TGTGCCAGCAGTGTCCTGAGGGACTACGAGCAGTACTTC. Residues: CASSVLRDYEQYF.

The chain uses TRBV10-2 and TRBJ2-7; no clear D. The CDR3 loop spans 14 amino acids. V was clipped by 8 bases and J by 2 bases, with 16 bases between them. Germline-derived CDR1 and CDR2 are WSHSY and SAAADI. The CDR3: CASAYIDFPYEQYF. CDR3 DNA sequence: TGCGCCAGCGCCTACATCGACTTTCCCTACGAGCAGTACTTC.

The chain has TRBV2 and TRBJ1-3, with D unresolved. CDR1 SNHLY and CDR2 FYNNEI come from the germline V gene. Trimming took off 8 bases at V and 0 bases at J, with 8 bases between the two ends. CDR3 length: 13 amino acids. In nucleotides, the CDR3 is TGTGCCAGCGGAGAGAGCTCTGGAAACACCATATATTTT. Translating gives CASGESSGNTIYF.

This sequence joins TRBV6-1 and TRBJ2-7, with no clear D. V was clipped by 4 bases and J by 2 bases, with 9 bases between them. The CDR3 has 13 amino acids. From germline, CDR1 is MNHNS and CDR2 SASEGT. The CDR3 nucleotides are TGTGCCAGCAGTGCCGGGTTTCCCTACGAGCAGTACTTC. Its translation is CASSAGFPYEQYF.

This clone has just one count. The V gene is TRBV6-6, the J gene TRBJ2-7, with 9 bases aligning to TRBD1. Germline assignment: CDR1 MNHNY and CDR2 SVGAGI (reference sequence). The trim removed 6 bases at V and 3 bases at J, leaving 9 bases unmatched. The CDR3 totals 15 residues. CDR3 protein: CASSPGTGTFYEQYF. CDR3 nucleotides: TGTGCCAGCAGCCCCGGGACAGGGACATTCTACGAGCAGTACTTC.

The V and J genes are TRBV30 and TRBJ2-3; no clear D gene. With 2 bases removed from V and 2 bases from J, the gap between germline ends came to 5 bases. Germline V gene sequence: CDR1 GTSNPN, CDR2 SVGIG (reference sequence). The CDR3 length is 12 residues. This CDR3 reads CAWSSLTDTQYF. The DNA for the CDR3 is TGTGCCTGGAGTTCCCTCACAGATACGCAGTATTTT.

This clone has a handful of counts. The V call is TRBV6-1, the J call TRBJ2-2; D is tentatively TRBD1 or TRBD2 (5 bases each). Germline lookup yields CDR1 MNHNS and CDR2 SASEGT. There are 17 residues in the CDR3. V gave up 2 bases and J gave up 1 base, with 14 bases separating them. This chain's CDR3 is CASSERVAGRNTGELFF. CDR3 bases: TGTGCCAGCAGTGAAAGGGTGGCAGGGAGGAACACCGGGGAGCTGTTTTTT.

This chain uses TRBV27 with TRBJ2-5, with D perhaps TRBD1 (5 bases). Trimming removed 6 bases from V and 1 base from J, with 12 bases in between. The CDR3 totals 14 residues. Germline V gene sequence: CDR1 MNHEY, CDR2 SMNVEV (reference sequence). CDR3 sequence: CASSTGHIQETQYF. CDR3 nucleotide sequence: TGTGCCAGCAGCACTGGACACATCCAAGAGACCCAGTACTTC.

The chain recombines TRBV7-9 with TRBJ2-1; D is perhaps TRBD1 or TRBD2 (5 bases each). The CDR3 has 13 residues. Germline V gene lookup returns CDR1 SEHNR and CDR2 FQNEAQ (reference sequence). Between the trimmed V and J ends, which lost 1 base and 8 bases, there was a span of 9 bases. CDR3 region: CASSLERDHEQFF. The CDR3 nucleotides are TGTGCCAGCAGCTTAGAACGGGACCATGAGCAGTTCTTC.

V usage is TRBV10-2 and J usage is TRBJ2-7; D gene uncertain. The CDR3 spans 15 residues. Deletions cut 6 bases from V and 6 bases from J, with 21 bases between. Germline V lookup: CDR1 WSHSY, CDR2 SAAADI. The DNA of the CDR3 is TGCGCCAGCAGCGGACCCCTCACTGATTCGGGCGAGCAGTACTTC. This encodes CASSGPLTDSGEQYF.

The rearrangement links TRBV29-1 to TRBJ1-1, with 9 nucleotides matching TRBD1. The CDR3 contains 14 residues. V lost 6 bases, J lost 6 bases, and 11 bases stayed unmatched. CDR1 and CDR2 from the germline V gene are SQVTM and ANQGSEA. The CDR3 here is CSVDRTGVSPEAFF. CDR3 sequence (DNA): TGCAGCGTAGACCGGACAGGGGTATCTCCTGAAGCTTTCTTT.

This chain joins TRBV10-2 and TRBJ1-2, with a tentative D call TRBD1 (5 bases). Germline lookup yields CDR1 WSHSY and CDR2 SAAADI. The CDR3 contains 18 residues. The V end was cut by 2 bases, the J end by 3 bases, with 22 bases between. The chain's CDR3 is CASSEVGQGAPMDYGYTF. In DNA, the CDR3 is TGCGCCAGCAGTGAGGTTGGTCAGGGAGCTCCAATGGACTATGGCTACACCTTC.

The chain recombines TRBV6-6 with TRBJ2-1; TRBD2 is a possible D gene (6 bases). CDR1 MNHNY and CDR2 SVGAGI come from the germline V gene (reference sequence). Trimming took off 1 base at V and 12 bases at J, with 10 bases between the two ends. CDR3 length: 12 residues. In DNA form, the CDR3 reads TGTGCCAGCAGTTACTTGGGACTCGGGCAGTTCTTC. It is translated as CASSYLGLGQFF.

V is TRBV7-9 and J is TRBJ1-6; no reliable D call. The germline V gene has CDR1 SEHNR and CDR2 FQNEAQ (reference sequence). The CDR3 runs 14 residues. With 0 bases removed from V and 8 bases from J, the gap between germline ends came to 8 bases. CDR3 bases: TGTGCCAGCAGCTTAGCCGACGGGTATTCACCCCTCCACTTT. This codes for CASSLADGYSPLHF.

The rearrangement joins TRBV9 to TRBJ2-3; 7 nucleotides agree with TRBD1. Germline CDR1 and CDR2: SGDLS and YYNGEE. V shed 0 bases, J shed 2 bases, and the junction held 9 bases outside the gene matches. The CDR3 covers 17 residues. The CDR3, as DNA: TGTGCCAGCAGCGTAGAGGAAGGGGGCGTCTACACAGATACGCAGTATTTT. Protein sequence: CASSVEEGGVYTDTQYF. Full variable domain (remainder filled in from reference TRBV9 and TRBJ2-3): DSGVTQTPKHLITATGQRVTLRCSPRSGDLSVYWYQQSLDQGLQFLIQYYNGEERAKGNILERFSAQQFPDLHSELNLSSLELGDSALYFCASSVEEGGVYTDTQYFGPGTRLTVL.

The rearrangement uses TRBV5-4 and TRBJ1-1; D perhaps matches TRBD1 (5 bases). The germline V gene encodes CDR1 SGHNT and CDR2 YYREEE (reference sequence). The CDR3 contains 14 residues. The V end lost 0 bases, the J end lost 4 bases, and 10 bases lay between the germline ends. The CDR3 DNA is TGTGCCAGCAGCTTGGCAGGGAGTGGCACTGAAGCTTTCTTT. Its translation: CASSLAGSGTEAFF.

The chain employs TRBV10-3 and TRBJ1-6, with TRBD1 matching over 8 bases. V shed 6 bases, J shed 0 bases, and the junction held 7 bases outside the gene matches. CDR1 and CDR2 from the germline V gene are ENHRY and SYGVKD. The CDR3 consists of 17 residues. The CDR3 region is CAISRDRQSSYNSPLHF. As DNA, the CDR3 is TGTGCCATCAGCCGGGACAGGCAGAGCTCCTATAATTCACCCCTCCACTTT.

The CDR3: CASSPGLKWDEKLFF. DNA for the CDR3: TGTGCCAGCAGTCCCGGACTCAAATGGGACGAAAAACTGTTTTTT. The V and J genes are TRBV2 and TRBJ1-4, with D possibly being TRBD1 (5 bases). Germline lookup yields CDR1 SNHLY and CDR2 FYNNEI. The ends were cut back, 5 bases at V and 8 bases at J, with 18 bases in the middle. This CDR3 is 15 amino acids long.

The V gene is TRBV27, the J gene TRBJ1-5; the D is unclear. Trimming took off 5 bases at V and 4 bases at J, with 9 bases between the two ends. The CDR3 totals 13 residues. The germline gives CDR1 MNHEY, CDR2 SMNVEV (reference sequence). For the CDR3, the DNA is TGTGCCAGCAGTACCCTAGGAAATCAGCCCCAGCATTTT. It is translated as CASSTLGNQPQHF.

The rearrangement joins TRBV5-5 to TRBJ2-7; TRBD1 aligns across 9 bases. The CDR3 has 17 residues. The germline gives CDR1 SGHKS, CDR2 YYEKEE (reference sequence). Losses at the gene ends were 4 bases for V and 0 bases for J; bases not matched to a gene: 11. The CDR3 DNA reads TGTGCCAGCAGCCTAAGTCGGCCGGGACAGGGCTCCTACGAGCAGTACTTC. Residues: CASSLSRPGQGSYEQYF.

The genes are TRBV2 and TRBJ2-2; D is undetermined. The CDR3 runs 16 residues. The germline gives CDR1 SNHLY, CDR2 FYNNEI. V was shortened by 5 bases and J by 8 bases, with 21 bases between the two germline ends. In DNA, the CDR3 is TGTGCCAGCAGTCCGCTCCTTGGGTCGCGTCCGGGGGAGCTGTTTTTT. This encodes CASSPLLGSRPGELFF.

V and J are TRBV4-1 and TRBJ2-1, with D possibly being TRBD1 (6 bases). Per the germline V gene, CDR1 is MGHRA and CDR2 is YSYEKL. This CDR3 contains 15 residues. V lost 7 bases to trimming and J lost 7 bases, with 20 bases between them. The DNA for the CDR3 is TGCGCCAGCACCCCTCAAGGGGGTATGGGTAATGAGCAGTTCTTC. Translating it yields CASTPQGGMGNEQFF.

V is TRBV7-9 and J is TRBJ2-7, with D possibly matching TRBD1 (5 bases). From germline, CDR1 is SEHNR and CDR2 FQNEAQ (reference sequence). The CDR3 is 12 amino acids. With 7 bases removed from V and 6 bases from J, the gap between germline ends came to 13 bases. CDR3 residues: CASTTAMGEQYF. The CDR3 nucleotides read TGTGCCAGCACGACAGCGATGGGCGAGCAGTACTTC.